These 21 T cell receptor beta chains came from one sample sequenced in a study of blood T cell repertoires in COVID-19. Assay used: immunoSEQ multiplex PCR; TCRdb lists only in-frame clones, some missing. The sample contains about 220,000 clones, around 90% of which appear only once. The material sequenced was PBMCs or T cells enriched from blood (not recorded which). The receptors stem from a man aged 25-40 years who had been exposed to COVID-19.

The V call is TRBV4-2, the J call TRBJ1-5; TRBD1 aligns across 7 bases. Germline V CDR1 and CDR2: LGHNA, YNFKEQ. This CDR3 has 16 amino acids. The V segment lost 2 bases and the J segment 5 bases; nucleotides outside the gene matches: 9. The DNA for the CDR3 is TGTGCCAGCAGCCAAAATCCCTCGGGGACAGATCAGCCCCAGCATTTT. Translated: CASSQNPSGTDQPQHF.

The chain recombines TRBV2 with TRBJ1-5; D is perhaps TRBD1 (5 bases). The CDR3 consists of 14 residues. Trimming shortened V by 4 bases and J by 4 bases, and 11 bases separated the two germline ends. Germline V CDR1 and CDR2: SNHLY, FYNNEI. This CDR3 reads CASSGQGGNQPQHF. Written as DNA, the CDR3 is TGTGCCAGCAGTGGGCAGGGAGGAAATCAGCCCCAGCATTTT.

CDR3 region: CASSTRVVNEQFF. Written as DNA, the CDR3 is TGCGCCAGCAGCACCAGGGTGGTCAATGAGCAGTTCTTC. The rearrangement uses TRBV5-1 and TRBJ2-1; weak D call: TRBD1 (5 bases). The CDR3 runs to 13 residues. Germline values: CDR1 SGHRS, CDR2 YFSETQ. V lost 4 bases and J 6 bases, leaving 11 bases between the germline ends. Based on the CDR3 plus reference TRBV5-1 and TRBJ2-1, the full variable domain is KAGVTQTPRYLIKTRGQQVTLSCSPISGHRSVSWYQQTPGQGLQFLFEYFSETQRNKGNFPGRFSGRQFSNSRSEMNVSTLELGDSALYLCASSTRVVNEQFFGPGTRLTVL.

The count of this clone is one. The V and J genes are TRBV27 and TRBJ1-4; 8 nucleotides agree with TRBD1. The V gene end was trimmed by 8 bases and the J gene end by 7 bases; junction bases not matched to a gene: 6. The CDR3 is 13 residues long. Germline assignment: CDR1 MNHEY and CDR2 SMNVEV (reference sequence). This chain's CDR3 is CASGAGGPEKLFF. For the CDR3, the DNA is TGTGCCAGCGGAGCAGGGGGCCCTGAAAAACTGTTTTTT.

The chain carries TRBV3-1 (or the pseudogene TRBV3-2) and TRBJ1-1; D is uncertain. CDR3 size: 12 residues. The V and J ends lost 3 bases and 5 bases respectively, with 7 bases between them. CDR1 and CDR2 from the germline V gene are LGHDT and YNNKEL (reference sequence). For the CDR3, the DNA is TGTGCCAGCAGCCACCTCGGGACTGAAGCTTTCTTT. It yields the protein CASSHLGTEAFF.

The rearrangement links TRBV19 to TRBJ2-3; 9 nucleotides align to TRBD1. After removal of 3 bases from V and 8 bases from J, the junction contained 12 bases not matched to a gene. CDR1 and CDR2 (germline): LNHDA, SQIVND (reference sequence). The CDR3 length is 16 residues. This chain's CDR3 is CASSIAAGQGYGTQYF. In DNA, the CDR3 is TGTGCCAGTAGTATTGCTGCGGGACAGGGATATGGTACGCAGTATTTT.

The chain uses TRBV18 and TRBJ2-2; D is possibly TRBD2 (5 bases). The CDR3 is 16 amino acids. Germline values: CDR1 KGHSH, CDR2 LQKENI. V lost 0 bases and J 7 bases, leaving 15 bases between the germline ends. The CDR3 nucleotides are TGTGCCAGCTCACCACCCGCGAGGGCCGATCGCGGGGAGCTGTTTTTT. Translating it yields CASSPPARADRGELFF.

In its sample, this clone was seen once. This chain joins TRBV7-2 and TRBJ1-6; 9 bases line up with TRBD1. The germline V gene encodes CDR1 SGHTA and CDR2 FQGNSA. The CDR3 is made up of 15 amino acids. V was clipped by 1 base and J by 9 bases; unmatched bases: 4. In nucleotides, the CDR3 is TGTGCCAGCAGCTTAGTAGGGACAGGGAGTTCACCCCTCCACTTT. It translates to CASSLVGTGSSPLHF.

This chain connects TRBV7-8 to TRBJ1-2; 8 bases line up with TRBD1. J was trimmed by 8 bases and V by 5 bases; bases with no gene match: 16. Germline CDR1 is SGHVS and CDR2 is FQNEAQ. The CDR3 is made up of 16 amino acids. CDR3 sequence reads: CASSPRRDRIEVGYTF. The CDR3 DNA follows: TGTGCCAGCAGCCCTCGACGGGACAGGATCGAAGTCGGCTACACCTTC.

The chain uses TRBV4-1 and TRBJ2-7; 9 bases are shared with TRBD1. J gave up 5 bases and V 9 bases, and 11 bases lay outside the gene matches. The CDR3 runs 14 residues. CDR1 is MGHRA, CDR2 YSYEKL, per germline. CDR3 nucleotide sequence: TGCGCCAGTCGTCCGGGACAGGGTTTTCACGAGCAGTACTTC. Protein: CASRPGQGFHEQYF.

The J gene is TRBJ2-1, the V gene TRBV9; 7 bases fit TRBD2. The CDR3 spans 15 residues. V was clipped by 4 bases and J by 4 bases; unmatched bases: 8. The germline gives CDR1 SGDLS, CDR2 YYNGEE. This chain's CDR3 is CASSSLAGGYNEQFF. The CDR3 DNA sequence: TGTGCCAGCAGCTCCTTAGCGGGTGGATACAATGAGCAGTTCTTC.

The chain uses TRBV12-3 or TRBV12-4 and TRBJ1-2; D possibly corresponds to TRBD1 (6 bases). The CDR3 runs to 13 residues. V lost 6 bases and J lost 4, with 12 bases in between. CDR3 protein: CASRRETGYGYTF. The DNA of the CDR3 is TGTGCCAGCAGGAGGGAGACAGGCTATGGCTACACCTTC.

The rearrangement uses TRBV10-1 and TRBJ2-5, with a possible D match to TRBD1 (5 bases). Trimming removed 6 bases from V and 4 bases from J, with 12 bases in between. This CDR3 is built from 13 residues. Germline CDR1 and CDR2: WNHNN and SYGVQD (reference sequence). The CDR3 DNA reads as TGCGCCAGCAGCAAAGGACACTTAGAGACCCAGTACTTC. Protein: CASSKGHLETQYF.

V gene TRBV6-2 or TRBV6-3 combines with J gene TRBJ2-3; TRBD1 matches 8 bases. This CDR3 is 14 amino acids long. J lost 4 bases, V lost 4 bases, and 4 bases had no gene match. Germline-derived CDR1 and CDR2 are MNHEY and SVGEGT. The CDR3: CASSSGQGADTQYF. The DNA of the CDR3 is TGTGCCAGCAGTTCAGGACAGGGAGCAGATACGCAGTATTTT.

This chain connects TRBV6-5 to TRBJ2-3, with 9 bases identical to TRBD2. The germline V gene encodes CDR1 MNHEY and CDR2 SVGAGI. The CDR3 has 15 amino acids. V gave up 6 bases and J gave up 2 bases; unmatched junction bases: 6. In DNA, the CDR3 is TGTGCCAGCAGCCGACTAGCGGAGCCCACAGATACGCAGTATTTT. It specifies CASSRLAEPTDTQYF.

V is TRBV2 and J is TRBJ2-7, with a tentative D call TRBD1 (7 bases). The germline CDR1 and CDR2 sequences are SNHLY and FYNNEI. Trimming cost V 0 bases and J 4 bases, with 22 bases left between them. The CDR3 is made up of 18 amino acids. The CDR3 DNA is TGTGCCAGCAGTGAAGCGGGGGGTGGTTGGACAGGAATATACGAGCAGTACTTC. Translation gives CASSEAGGGWTGIYEQYF.

The genes are TRBV6-5 and TRBJ1-3, with 7 nucleotides matching TRBD1. The CDR3 contains 15 residues. V lost 6 bases and J lost 1; bases outside the gene matches: 6. CDR1 and CDR2 from the germline V gene are MNHEY and SVGAGI. The CDR3 sequence: CASSGTGVSGNTIYF. The CDR3 nucleotides read TGTGCCAGCAGCGGTACAGGGGTGTCTGGAAACACCATATATTTT.

CDR3 nucleotides: TGTGCCAGCAGCTTAGAAGGGACAGGTACCTACAATGAGCAGTTCTTC. Translation gives CASSLEGTGTYNEQFF. The rearrangement joins TRBV11-3 to TRBJ2-1; 8 bases line up with TRBD1. CDR3 length equals 16 residues. Per germline, CDR1 SGHNT and CDR2 YENEEA. Germline trimming cut 0 bases from V and 2 bases from J; bases unmatched to any gene: 3.

The chain is built from TRBV6-5 and TRBJ2-3, with 8 bases matching TRBD2. The germline gives CDR1 MNHEY, CDR2 SVGAGI. The V and J ends lost 6 bases and 3 bases, in that order; junction bases with no gene match: 5. The CDR3 is 14 amino acids. Written as DNA, the CDR3 is TGTGCCAGCAGCCTGGGACTAGTAACAGATACGCAGTATTTT. It is translated as CASSLGLVTDTQYF.

V and J are TRBV4-3 and TRBJ2-5; 9 bases agree with TRBD1. The ends lost 0 bases at V and 4 bases at J; junction bases unmatched: 9. In germline, CDR1 is LGHNA, CDR2 YSLEER. This CDR3 has 17 residues. The DNA for the CDR3 is TGCGCCAGCAGCCAAGAAATCTCGGGACAGGGTCGAGAGACCCAGTACTTC. The encoded protein is CASSQEISGQGRETQYF.

The V gene is TRBV5-5, the J gene TRBJ2-1; 12 bases line up with TRBD1. The CDR3 runs 17 residues. Germline V gene data show CDR1 as SGHKS and CDR2 as YYEKEE (reference sequence). Trimming removed 1 base from V and 7 bases from J; junction bases left unmatched: 9. The DNA for the CDR3 is TGTGCCAGCAGCTTGAAGCTTACGGGACAGGGGGCGAATGAGCAGTTCTTC. It codes for CASSLKLTGQGANEQFF.